Following are 9 T cell receptor beta chains from one sample sequenced in a study of control samples from healthy donors and cancer patients. TCRdb keeps only in-frame clones here, not all; method: immunoSEQ multiplex PCR. This table holds about 150,000 clones, 90% to 95% found once. Sequenced input: blood. Source of these receptors: a man between 18 and 29 years old in good health.

V gene TRBV25-1 combines with J gene TRBJ2-2; TRBD1 agrees at 8 bases. Per germline, CDR1 MGHDK and CDR2 SYGVNS. The J segment lost 3 bases and the V segment lost 6 bases, leaving 9 bases of the junction unmatched. The CDR3 is 16 amino acids. CDR3 nucleotides: TGTGCCAGCAGCCCGTTCGGACAGGGCGACACCGGGGAGCTGTTTTTT. Translation: CASSPFGQGDTGELFF.

The chain carries TRBV7-9 and TRBJ1-1; D is uncertain. Germline V CDR1 and CDR2: SEHNR, FQNEAQ (reference sequence). The CDR3 is made up of 12 amino acids. V lost 4 bases, J lost 8 bases, and 11 bases lay in between. CDR3 DNA sequence: TGTGCCAGCAGCTGGGGAGAAAGGGAAGCTTTCTTT. This sequence encodes CASSWGEREAFF.

The chain carries TRBV19 and TRBJ1-2, with D tentatively TRBD1 (6 bases). From germline, CDR1 is LNHDA and CDR2 SQIVND (reference sequence). The CDR3 runs 10 residues. Trimming removed 10 bases at V and 13 bases at J, with 16 bases between. The DNA for the CDR3 is TGTGCCACTAACCAGGGGCACCTCACCTTC. This translates into CATNQGHLTF.

The chain combines TRBV30 with TRBJ1-1; D call uncertain. With 3 bases removed from V and 2 bases from J, the gap between germline ends came to 4 bases. The CDR3 loop spans 11 amino acids. From germline, CDR1 is GTSNPN and CDR2 SVGIG (reference sequence). CDR3 region: CAWRGNTEAFF. Written as DNA, the CDR3 is TGTGCCTGGAGGGGTAACACTGAAGCTTTCTTT.

The chain carries TRBV30 and TRBJ1-5; TRBD1 aligns across 8 bases. Germline lookup yields CDR1 GTSNPN and CDR2 SVGIG (reference sequence). The CDR3 extends over 19 amino acids. J lost 3 bases, V lost 2 bases, and 18 bases had no gene match. CDR3 DNA: TGTGCCTGGAGTAGGCGACAGGGGATAGGACGCATACTCAATCAGCCCCAGCATTTT. Its translation is CAWSRRQGIGRILNQPQHF. Complete variable domain (other parts from reference TRBV30 and TRBJ1-5): SQTIHQWPATLVQPVGSPLSLECTVEGTSNPNLYWYRQAAGRGLQLLFYSVGIGQISSEVPQNLSASRPQDRQFILSSKKLLLSDSGFYLCAWSRRQGIGRILNQPQHFGDGTRLSIL.

The V gene is TRBV7-2, the J gene TRBJ2-1; D not resolved. The ends were cut back, 2 bases at V and 4 bases at J, with 18 bases in the middle. In germline, CDR1 is SGHTA, CDR2 FQGNSA. CDR3 length equals 17 residues. As DNA, the CDR3 is TGTGCCAGCAGCTTACGTCCTATAGGGCCGGCGTACAATGAGCAGTTCTTC. Protein: CASSLRPIGPAYNEQFF.

The chain has TRBV7-9 and TRBJ2-7; 9 bases align to TRBD1. The CDR3 sequence is 17 residues long. Germline lookup yields CDR1 SEHNR and CDR2 FQNEAQ (reference sequence). V was clipped by 4 bases and J by 2 bases; unmatched bases: 12. The CDR3 loop is CASSSSAKGQGAYEQYF. The CDR3 DNA sequence: TGTGCCAGCAGCTCGTCTGCAAAGGGACAGGGTGCCTACGAGCAGTACTTC.

This chain connects TRBV11-1 to TRBJ2-3; TRBD2 is a possible D gene (5 bases). Deletions cut 5 bases from V and 0 bases from J, with 12 bases between. CDR3 size: 15 residues. Germline assignment: CDR1 SGHAT and CDR2 FQDESV (reference sequence). The CDR3 reads CASSRRLRSTDTQYF. In DNA, the CDR3 is TGTGCCAGCAGCCGACGACTACGAAGCACAGATACGCAGTATTTT.

The chain uses TRBV19 and TRBJ1-3; unclear D gene. Germline-derived CDR1 and CDR2 are LNHDA and SQIVND (reference sequence). The V end was cut by 9 bases, the J end by 0 bases, with 6 bases between. CDR3 length: 12 amino acids. The CDR3 nucleotides are TGTGCCAGCACCGGCTCTGGAAACACCATATATTTT. Amino acid sequence: CASTGSGNTIYF.